The clone carrying this T cell receptor (beta chain) was picked up a small number of times. MiXCR, run by TCRdb on the PCR reads, gives a single entry per CDR3 protein. The repertoire consists of roughly 11,000 distinct CDR3 sequences, with roughly 20% occurring once and the leading ten covering about 8.9%. The V gene's germline CDR1 is SGHNT and CDR2 YYREEE (reference sequence). V lost 1 base to trimming and J lost 6 bases; unmatched junction nucleotides: 2. The CDR3 is made up of 13 amino acids. The data stem from a study of immune characterization of retroperitoneal liposarcoma. The sequence was obtained from a female donor with retroperitoneal liposarcoma. The chain uses TRBV5-4 and TRBJ1-1, with 8 bases matching TRBD1. The specimen sequenced was blood. CDR3 nucleotides: TGTGCCAGCAGCTTGAGGACAGGGCCTGAAGCTTTCTTT. It codes for CASSLRTGPEAFF.